A single sample is the source of the 7 T cell receptor beta chains below, sequenced in a study of T cell repertoires in cytomegalovirus infection. TCRdb passed the reads through MiXCR, listing each CDR3 protein once. The table lists some 500,000 distinct CDR3 sequences, 33% of them singletons. No antigen is known for these receptors. The sequencing here drew on cultured PBMCs, taken from culture after CMV antigen stimulation. These TCRs come from a human donor in good health (CMV status not recorded). Some clones in this sample may be carry-over from other donors' samples.

This clonotype was picked up one time. Relative to the germline gene, one junction end is altered; a read error may explain this. CDR3 loop: CASSYQLSGGELFF. In nucleotides, the CDR3 is TGTGCAAGCAGTTACCAGTTGTCGGGTGGGGAGCTGTTTTTT. The V and J genes are TRBV6-5 and TRBJ2-2; D ambiguous. The CDR3 spans 14 residues. Germline CDR1 reads MNHEY; CDR2 reads SVGAGI.

The rearrangement joins TRBV19 to TRBJ2-1; D possibly corresponds to TRBD1 (5 bases). CDR1 LNHDA and CDR2 SQIVND come from the germline V gene (reference sequence). The CDR3 is 15 residues long. The V end lost 0 bases, the J end lost 8 bases, and 14 bases lay between the germline ends. CDR3 sequence: CASSIDRQGTDEQFF. CDR3 in DNA: TGTGCCAGTAGTATAGATCGGCAGGGTACGGATGAGCAGTTCTTC. Supplemented by reference TRBV19 and TRBJ2-1, the full variable domain reads DGGITQSPKYLFRKEGQNVTLSCEQNLNHDAMYWYRQDPGQGLRLIYYSQIVNDFQKGDIAEGYSVSREKKESFPLTVTSAQKNPTAFYLCASSIDRQGTDEQFFGPGTRLTVL.

This clonotype was picked up a small number of times. The rearrangement links TRBV19 to TRBJ2-4; TRBD1 or TRBD2 may be the D gene (6 bases each). The CDR3 consists of 14 residues. Germline CDR1 LNHDA, CDR2 SQIVND (reference sequence). V lost 6 bases and J lost 6, with 15 bases in between. The CDR3, as DNA: TGTGCCAGTAGCCGAGGGGGGCTGGGAAACATTCAGTACTTC. This encodes CASSRGGLGNIQYF.

In this sample, this clonotype turned up many times. J is TRBJ2-3 and V is TRBV7-2; 8 bases match TRBD1. The V and J ends lost 6 bases and 3 bases, in that order; junction bases with no gene match: 8. The germline CDR1 and CDR2 sequences are SGHTA and FQGNSA. The CDR3 has 15 amino acids. The CDR3 loop reads CASRGQGLATDTQYF. The CDR3 DNA follows: TGTGCCAGCAGAGGACAGGGCTTGGCGACAGATACGCAGTATTTT.

The chain combines TRBV6-8 with TRBJ2-7; D perhaps matches TRBD1 (6 bases). Deletions cut 1 base from V and 4 bases from J, with 8 bases between. The CDR3 runs 13 residues. Per the germline V gene, CDR1 is MNHGY and CDR2 is SAAAGT. CDR3 region: CASSYYTGYEQYF. CDR3 DNA: TGTGCCAGCAGTTACTACACAGGGTACGAGCAGTACTTC.

This clonotype has just a few counts. The chain combines TRBV4-2 with TRBJ2-2; TRBD1 is a possible D gene (6 bases). The CDR3 consists of 15 residues. V was pared by 4 bases and J by 1 base, with 10 bases between. Germline CDR1 and CDR2: LGHNA and YNFKEQ. Written as DNA, the CDR3 is TGTGCCAGCAGCCCCCTGGGACAGAACACCGGGGAGCTGTTTTTT. Its protein product is CASSPLGQNTGELFF.

The chain joins TRBV6-2 or TRBV6-3 to TRBJ2-7; 11 positions agree with TRBD2. This CDR3 has 15 residues. Germline CDR1 and CDR2: MNHEY and SVGEGT. V gave up 4 bases and J gave up 5 bases; unmatched junction bases: 7. The DNA for the CDR3 is TGTGCCAGCAGTTTACTACCGGGACTAGCGGACGAGCAGTACTTC. Protein sequence: CASSLLPGLADEQYF.